The rows below give T cell receptor beta chains drawn from one sample of a study of T-cell reconstitution after alpha-beta-depleted transplantation in children. TCRdb itself ran the PCR reads through MiXCR, one entry per CDR3 protein. The sample lists around 450,000 distinct CDR3 sequences, 16% occurring once. Sequences were derived from PBMCs, mostly from graft donor cells, sampled 360 days after TCRalphabeta/CD19-depleted stem cell transplant. The receptor source for this set is a boy younger than two who had a stem cell transplant for Wiskott-Aldrich syndrome, so the T cells may come from the graft donor. The CDR3 runs from the conserved cysteine through the conserved F or W. Fields, in order: J gene, clone size, V gene, D gene, CDR3 DNA, CDR3 protein. The D gene is left open where the match is weak. The listing skips clone size in some rows; elsewhere it reads once, few, many or a size class.

TRBJ2-1,few,TRBV13,TRBD2,TGTGCCAGCAGCCTCCTTCGCGGGAGTGCCTCCTACAATGAGCAGTTCTTC,CASSLLRGSASYNEQFF
TRBJ2-1,few,TRBV27,TRBD1,TGTGCCAGCACCTCAGGGGGACAGGGACTGAGGACTCGCTCCTACAATGAGCAGTTCTTC,CASTSGGQGLRTRSYNEQFF
TRBJ2-5,.,TRBV24-1,.,TGTGCCACCAGGGCCGGGACATATAGCTTCGAGACCCAGTACTTC,CATRAGTYSFETQYF
TRBJ2-7,.,TRBV27,TRBD1,TGTGCCAGCAGTTTATTCCGGGACAGGGGGCACGAGCAGTACTTC,CASSLFRDRGHEQYF
TRBJ1-1,.,TRBV30,TRBD1,TGTGCCTGGAGTCCACTGGACAGGGGAGGTCCTGAAGCTTTCTTT,CAWSPLDRGGPEAFF
TRBJ2-7,.,TRBV7-9,.,TGTGCCAGCAGCTTAGCGAGGGCAGGGCCGGAGAGCTACGAGCAGTACTTC,CASSLARAGPESYEQYF
TRBJ2-1,.,TRBV24-1,.,TGTGCCACCAGAGGCTCGAACAGGCCTAATGAGCAGTTCTTC,CATRGSNRPNEQFF
TRBJ2-1,few,TRBV20-1,.,TGCAGTGTGGGGGGCGGGATTTACAATGAGCAGTTCTTC,CSVGGGIYNEQFF
TRBJ2-7,.,TRBV7-8,TRBD2,TGTGCCAGCAGCACCCGAGCGGGAGCGTACTCCTACGAGCAGTACTTC,CASSTRAGAYSYEQYF
TRBJ2-7,few,TRBV12-3/TRBV12-4,.,TGTGCCAGCAGTTTCCTGACAGGAACCTACTACGAGCAGTACTTC,CASSFLTGTYYEQYF
TRBJ1-5,few,TRBV12-3/TRBV12-4,.,TGTGCCAGCAGTTTGATGCAGGGCAATCAGCCCCAGCATTTT,CASSLMQGNQPQHF
TRBJ2-1,.,TRBV6-5,.,TGTGCCAGCAGTTACGGGACACAGTTATACAATGAGCAGTTCTTC,CASSYGTQLYNEQFF
TRBJ2-7,.,TRBV7-9,.,TGTGCCAGCAGCATCTCAGGGGGGACCTACGAGCAGTACTTC,CASSISGGTYEQYF
TRBJ2-1,.,TRBV6-5,TRBD2,TGTGCCAGCAGGGGACTAGCGGGAGAGCAGTTCTTC,CASRGLAGEQFF
TRBJ2-1,.,TRBV24-1,TRBD1,TGTGCCACCAGTGACGACAGGGGACCCTACAATGAGCAGTTCTTC,CATSDDRGPYNEQFF
TRBJ2-1,.,TRBV5-1,.,TGCGCCAGCAGCTTGTTTCGGGACTTGCGGGTCTATGAGCAGTTCTTC,CASSLFRDLRVYEQFF
TRBJ2-7,few,TRBV6-4,TRBD2,TGTGCCAGCAGTGACCCGGGACTAGCCGACGAGCAGTACTTC,CASSDPGLADEQYF
TRBJ2-6,few,TRBV7-6,.,TGTGCCAGCAGCTTACTAGGGGGCTCTGGGGCCAACGTCCTGACTTTC,CASSLLGGSGANVLTF
TRBJ2-3,few,TRBV24-1,.,TGTGCCACCACGGGGGGCATCACAGATACGCAGTATTTT,CATTGGITDTQYF
TRBJ2-7,few,TRBV5-1,TRBD1,TGCGCCAGCATCGACAGGGGGACTTACTACGAGCAGTACTTC,CASIDRGTYYEQYF
TRBJ2-1,.,TRBV2,TRBD2,TGTGCCAGCAGTGAATCTATGGGACTAGCGGGAGGGGGTGAGCAGTTCTTC,CASSESMGLAGGGEQFF
TRBJ1-1,.,TRBV7-2,.,TGTGCCAGCAGCCGTAGGGGAGGGGGGAGGAACACTGAAGCTTTCTTT,CASSRRGGGRNTEAFF
TRBJ1-2,few,TRBV24-1,TRBD1,TGTGCCACCAGTGACCCTGGACAGGGGGCTCAAGGCTACACCTTC,CATSDPGQGAQGYTF
TRBJ1-4,.,TRBV5-1,.,TGCGCCAGCAGCTTATCCCCCCCCGAAAAACTGTTTTTT,CASSLSPPEKLFF
TRBJ1-5,.,TRBV27,TRBD1,TGTGCCAGCAGTTTCCTTGGGACAGGGGTAAATCAGCCCCAGCATTTT,CASSFLGTGVNQPQHF
TRBJ2-1,few,TRBV5-1,.,TGCGCCAGCAGCCCCAGGGCCTACAATGAGCAGTTCTTC,CASSPRAYNEQFF
TRBJ2-2,.,TRBV24-1,.,TGTGCCACCAGTGATATGGGGGCAACCGGGGAGCTGTTTTTT,CATSDMGATGELFF
TRBJ2-3,.,TRBV29-1,.,TGCAGCGTTGACCACCCAGGGGTGGCAGATACGCAGTATTTT,CSVDHPGVADTQYF
TRBJ2-3,.,TRBV11-2,TRBD2,TGTGCCAGCAGCTTCAGGAGCCCGGGACTAGCCCTCCTAAGGGACACAGATACGCAGTATTTT,CASSFRSPGLALLRDTDTQYF
TRBJ1-4,.,TRBV25-1,TRBD1,TGTGCCAGCAAACAGGGGGGAGAAAAACTGTTTTTT,CASKQGGEKLFF
TRBJ2-7,few,TRBV12-3/TRBV12-4,TRBD1,TGTGCCAGCAGTTTACGGGACAGGTTCTACGAGCAGTACTTC,CASSLRDRFYEQYF
TRBJ1-5,few,TRBV28,.,TGTGCCAGCAGTGTCGCGGGAGGGAATCAGCCCCAGCATTTT,CASSVAGGNQPQHF
TRBJ2-7,few,TRBV10-2,.,TGCGCCAGCAGACAGGGCAACGAGCAGTACTTC,CASRQGNEQYF
TRBJ2-2,few,TRBV5-1,TRBD2,TGCGCCAGCAGCTTGGGTCTAGCGGGGTTGAACACCGGGGAGCTGTTTTTT,CASSLGLAGLNTGELFF
TRBJ2-7,.,TRBV12-3/TRBV12-4,TRBD2,TGTGCCAGCAGTTTTAAGCGGGGGGCCTCCGAGCAGTACTTC,CASSFKRGASEQYF
TRBJ2-7,.,TRBV2,TRBD2,TGTGCCAGCGGACTAGCGGGAAAGTACGAGCAGTACTTC,CASGLAGKYEQYF
TRBJ2-5,.,TRBV20-1,TRBD2,TGCAGTGCTTTTCTGCCGGGACTAGCGGGAGAGACCCAGTACTTC,CSAFLPGLAGETQYF
TRBJ2-3,few,TRBV7-2,.,TGTGCCAGCAGCTTAGCGCTAAGAGGGAGCACAGATACGCAGTATTTT,CASSLALRGSTDTQYF
TRBJ2-5,many,TRBV5-1,TRBD1,TGCGCCAGCAGCTTGGCCGGGACAGAAGAGACCCAGTACTTC,CASSLAGTEETQYF
TRBJ2-7,many,TRBV4-3,.,TGCGCCAGCAGCCAAGCGGTAGGGACCTACGAGCAGTACTTC,CASSQAVGTYEQYF
TRBJ1-6,few,TRBV2,.,TGTGCCAGCAGTCCCCGGAGAGGGGGTGATAATTCACCCCTCCACTTT,CASSPRRGGDNSPLHF